Reported below is one T cell receptor beta chain. Its antigen remains undetermined. These data are taken from a study of monozygotic twins with inflammatory bowel disease (dated by TCRdb to the late 2010s). Context from the whole study: The complete study included some 28 monozygotic twin pairs: 19 IBD-discordant Danish pairs and nine German pairs, of which four were IBD-concordant and five were IBD-discordant. Disease-associated traits were sought mainly through comparisons between IBD patients and their genetically identical healthy co-twins within discordant pairs. Each individual had, on average, about 151 000 unique TCRalpha sequences and 181 000 unique TCRbeta sequences available for analysis.

The CDR3 has 14 amino acids, counting the end cysteine and phenylalanine. The DNA sequence is not available. The germline V gene sets CDR1 to SGHVS and CDR2 to FQNEAQ. From each donor, an approximately 2.5 ml peripheral blood sample was drawn into PAXgene tubes and stored at -80 degrees C. Total RNA was isolated from whole blood with the PAXgene blood miRNA kit on an automated QIAcube, without T cell sorting. Peripheral blood from monozygotic twin pairs, either concordant or discordant for inflammatory bowel disease, underwent deep TCRalpha and TCRbeta repertoire profiling that used unique molecular barcoding. Smoking habits were recorded for all twin pairs, and each individual was classified as a current, former or never smoker. Findings and caveats that apply to the study as a whole: The analysis was unable to tell apart different T cell subtypes. Differing immunosuppressive treatments among patients may have added background noise and inter-individual variability to the repertoires. Repertoire similarity did not differ between concordant and discordant twins, which could be due to limited statistical power. No single strong signal or clonotype linked to IBD turned up in the results, so the idea that one exists was not supported. Compared with healthy twins, IBD patients shared fewer clonotypes with other individuals, and the difference was most pronounced in patients with signs of disease activity. TCRbeta repertoire diversity, by inverse Simpson index, was decreased in IBD patients compared with their healthy co-twins.

Library preparation used 5' RACE. The input for every TCR library was approximately 3,500 ng of total RNA. For each sample, cDNA was synthesized in eight separate reactions using SMARTScribe reverse transcriptase. During cDNA synthesis, unique molecular identifiers containing a 6-nucleotide sample barcode were introduced by template switching. TCRalpha and TCRbeta cDNA was amplified in two nested PCRs of roughly 16 and 10 cycles, and bead purification was carried out after each PCR. Before amplification, the cDNA was treated with uracil DNA-glycosylase and purified using the QIAquick PCR purification kit. The second PCR added Illumina TruSeq-compatible adapters along with sample-specific barcodes. TapeStation and Qubit were used to check library quality and concentration, and 4 to 6 ng of each library went into the pool. Sequencing of pooled libraries was carried out on an Illumina HiSeq2500 single-index Rapid Run using 2 x 100 bp reads and custom sequencing primers. Turning to the authors' computational methods: MiGEC version 1.2.6 was used for UMI-based consensus assembly to correct PCR and sequencing errors. MiXCR version 2.1.1 was used to carry out V(D)J alignment, clonotype assembly and CDR3 extraction. To normalise gene usage, clonotype sharing and MAIT/NKT TCR abundance, the top 1000, 10 000 and 20 000 clonotypes in each sample were analysed. After downsampling to 27 000 UMIs, diversity was calculated as the inverse Simpson index using the vegan R package. Statistical testing used paired Mann-Whitney U tests on the discordant twin pairs and applied Benjamini-Hochberg correction for multiple testing. TCRdb reprocessed the reads, reporting each CDR3 protein sequence once and no DNA. The V and J calls reflect TCRdb's pipeline rather than the authors' work. The sample table gives about 160,000 distinct CDR3 sequences. The leading ten clones occupy 2.4% of the sample.

The chain links TRBV7-8 with TRBJ2-5; TCRdb lists TRBD2, though no DNA is available to test this call. The source is a human donor with ulcerative colitis or Crohn's disease, or a healthy co-twin of an affected twin (not recorded which). Sequenced material: blood. The CDR3 protein is CASFRPSGSGAQYF.